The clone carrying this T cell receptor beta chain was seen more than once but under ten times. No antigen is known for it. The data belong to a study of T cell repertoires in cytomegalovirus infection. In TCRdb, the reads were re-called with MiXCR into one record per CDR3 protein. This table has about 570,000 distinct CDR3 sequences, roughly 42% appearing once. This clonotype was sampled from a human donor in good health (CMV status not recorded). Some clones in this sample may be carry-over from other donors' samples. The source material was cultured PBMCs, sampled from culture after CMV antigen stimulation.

The CDR3: CASSFPGRENTGELFF. DNA of the CDR3: TGTGCCAGCAGCTTTCCCGGACGGGAGAACACCGGGGAGCTGTTTTTT. V usage is TRBV11-1 and J usage is TRBJ2-2; maybe TRBD2 (5 bases). The CDR3 runs 16 residues. From germline, CDR1 is SGHAT and CDR2 FQDESV (reference sequence). V lost 3 bases to trimming and J lost 1 base, with 12 bases between them.